This T cell receptor (beta chain) was retrieved from a study of neoadjuvant anti-PD-1 for oral cavity cancer. Study-wide results and caveats: TCR analyses covered only three patients per response group.

Comments on this clone: The target antigen is unknown.

Most PBMC samples had around 480 ng input DNA in six replicates. Libraries were prepared by immunoSEQ multiplex PCR; TCRdb keeps only in-frame clonotypes and omits some of them. The sample lists fewer than 15,000 clones, 60% to 80% seen once, with 3% in the top ten. Time point reported: after neoadjuvant nivolumab, at surgical resection. Patients had newly diagnosed, untreated stage II-IVA oral cavity squamous cell carcinoma. V lost 0 bases and J 6 bases, leaving 9 bases between the germline ends. CDR1 is GTSNPN, CDR2 SVGIG, per germline (reference sequence). This CDR3 has 13 residues. The J gene is TRBJ2-1, the V gene TRBV30; D call uncertain. This specimen was PBMCs, taken after nivolumab (anti-PD-1) treatment. This sequence was found in a person between 40 and 79 years old with oral cavity squamous cell carcinoma. CDR3 in amino acids: CAWSVGLANEQFF. CDR3 coding DNA: TGTGCCTGGAGTGTAGGGTTAGCCAATGAGCAGTTCTTC.